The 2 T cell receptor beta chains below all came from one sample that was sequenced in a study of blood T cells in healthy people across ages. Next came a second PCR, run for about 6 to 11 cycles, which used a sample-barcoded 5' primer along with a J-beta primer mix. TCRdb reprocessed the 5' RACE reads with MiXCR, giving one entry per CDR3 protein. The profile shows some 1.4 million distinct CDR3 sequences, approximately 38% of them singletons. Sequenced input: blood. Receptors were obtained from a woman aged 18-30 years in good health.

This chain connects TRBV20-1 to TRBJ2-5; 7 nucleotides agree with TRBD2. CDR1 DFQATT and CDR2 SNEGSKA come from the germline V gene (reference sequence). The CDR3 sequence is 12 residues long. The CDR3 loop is CRGEGSQETQYF. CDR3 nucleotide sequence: TGCAGGGGGGAGGGCAGCCAAGAGACCCAGTACTTC.

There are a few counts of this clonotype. The CDR3 sequence is CSAPGGSSTDTQYF. CDR3 nucleotide sequence: TGCAGTGCTCCGGGGGGGTCTAGCACAGATACGCAGTATTTT. This chain connects TRBV20-1 to TRBJ2-3, with 8 bases identical to TRBD2. With V trimmed by 5 bases and J by 0 bases, 4 bases remained unmatched. From germline, CDR1 is DFQATT and CDR2 SNEGSKA (reference sequence). The CDR3 has 14 residues.